This T cell receptor (beta chain) is drawn from a study of neurological immune-mediated disorders. The authors made cDNA by 5'RACE with 10-nucleotide random UMIs. TCRdb reprocessed the 5' RACE reads via MiXCR and lists one record per CDR3 protein. Among about 120,000 distinct CDR3 sequences, roughly 3.2% were seen once, and the ten largest hold 1.3%. Per the germline V gene, CDR1 is SGHRS and CDR2 is YFSETQ. CDR3 length equals 18 residues. The V gene lost 1 base and the J gene lost 0 bases, with 18 bases spanning the gap. Where libraries were unsorted, they were derived from 2 million PBMCs stored at -80 degrees C. This clonotype has ten or more counts.

Sequences were obtained from PBMCs. This TCR was recovered from a woman aged 25 to 39 with multiple sclerosis. V usage is TRBV5-1 and J usage is TRBJ2-3; D may be TRBD2 (6 bases). CDR3 amino acids: CASSLYGLAGTSTDTQYF. CDR3 nucleotides: TGCGCCAGCAGCTTGTACGGGCTGGCAGGGACTAGCACAGATACGCAGTATTTT.